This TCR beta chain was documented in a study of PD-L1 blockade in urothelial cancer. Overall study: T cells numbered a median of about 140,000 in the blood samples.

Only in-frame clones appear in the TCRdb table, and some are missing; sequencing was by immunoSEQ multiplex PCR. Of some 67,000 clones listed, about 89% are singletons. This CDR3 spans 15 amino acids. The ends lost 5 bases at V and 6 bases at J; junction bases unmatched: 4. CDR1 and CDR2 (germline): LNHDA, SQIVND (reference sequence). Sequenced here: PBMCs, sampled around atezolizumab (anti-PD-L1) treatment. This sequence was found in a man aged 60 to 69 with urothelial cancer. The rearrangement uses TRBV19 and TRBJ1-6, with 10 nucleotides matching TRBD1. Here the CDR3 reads CASSDRGRGNSPLHF. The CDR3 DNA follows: TGTGCCAGTAGTGACAGGGGGCGAGGTAATTCACCCCTCCACTTT.